The 25 T cell receptor beta chains presented below share a single source sample, sequenced in a study of vaccination effects on CD4 cells after COVID-19. No cognate antigen is known for these TCRs. Within the ViraFEST assay, antigen-specific CD4+ T cells underwent expansion with viral peptide pools prior to sequencing. Having been cultured for approximately ten days, the cells underwent CD4+ T cell isolation. Vaccinated participants had no history of SARS-CoV-2 infection and tested negative for nucleocapsid antibodies. The data were produced by immunoSEQ multiplex PCR, yet TCRdb's version contains in-frame clones alone and is incomplete. Of about 27,000 clones listed, approximately 72% are singletons. Sequences were derived from CD4+ T cells from PBMCs cultured with SARS-CoV-2 spike peptides, sampled before COVID-19 vaccination. The source of these receptors is a human donor who received a COVID-19 vaccine.

The chain recombines TRBV2 with TRBJ2-1; TRBD2 matches 11 bases. The length of the CDR3 is 16 residues. Germline V CDR1 and CDR2: SNHLY, FYNNEI. Trimming removed 4 bases from V and 13 bases from J; junction bases left unmatched: 15. The CDR3 region is CASSVFSGRASGIQFF. Written as DNA, the CDR3 is TGTGCCAGCAGTGTGTTTAGCGGGAGGGCTAGCGGGATCCAGTTCTTC.

This chain connects TRBV7-6 to TRBJ2-1; TRBD2 agrees at 12 bases. J was trimmed by 4 bases and V by 5 bases; bases with no gene match: 12. The CDR3 consists of 18 residues. The V gene's germline CDR1 is SGHVS and CDR2 FNYEAQ. The CDR3 protein is CASSPRTQGTSGYNEQFF. The CDR3 DNA is TGTGCCAGCAGCCCCAGGACCCAGGGGACTAGCGGGTACAATGAGCAGTTCTTC.

This clone was seen a few times. The DNA of the CDR3 is TGTGCCAGCTCAAGGGACAGAATGGTCTATGGCTACACCTTC. Amino acid sequence: CASSRDRMVYGYTF. This sequence joins TRBV18 and TRBJ1-2; 7 bases map to TRBD1. The trim removed 5 bases at V and 4 bases at J, leaving 7 bases unmatched. CDR3 length: 14 residues. Germline V gives CDR1 KGHSH, CDR2 LQKENI.

In its sample, this clone was seen a few times. The rearrangement links TRBV15 to TRBJ1-4; D is unclear. The germline V gene encodes CDR1 LNHNV and CDR2 YYDKDF (reference sequence). V was clipped by 3 bases and J by 0 bases, with 5 bases between them. The CDR3 contains 14 residues. CDR3 in DNA: TGTGCCACCAGCAGGGCCTCAACTAATGAAAAACTGTTTTTT. Its translation: CATSRASTNEKLFF.

The rearrangement uses TRBV20-1 and TRBJ2-4; D is unresolved. The germline gives CDR1 DFQATT, CDR2 SNEGSKA (reference sequence). With 3 bases removed from V and 5 bases from J, the gap between germline ends came to 8 bases. The CDR3 consists of 12 residues. The CDR3 DNA sequence: TGCAGTGCTAGTCGCGCGGAAAACATTCAGTACTTC. Protein: CSASRAENIQYF.

This chain connects TRBV5-4 to TRBJ1-3; D might be TRBD1 (6 bases). This CDR3 is built from 16 residues. V was clipped by 2 bases and J by 0 bases, with 12 bases between them. Looked up from germline, CDR1 is SGHNT and CDR2 is YYREEE (reference sequence). As DNA, the CDR3 is TGTGCCAGCAGCTTCGGACAGCCAGGCTCTGGAAACACCATATATTTT. Residues: CASSFGQPGSGNTIYF.

The chain links TRBV7-9 to TRBJ2-7; D gene uncertain. Trimming stripped 3 bases from V and 0 bases from J, with 15 bases between. CDR1 and CDR2 (germline): SEHNR, FQNEAQ (reference sequence). This CDR3 is built from 16 residues. CDR3 in DNA: TGTGCCAGCAGCTTGGCCATGGGCCCCAGCTCCTACGAGCAGTACTTC. Translation: CASSLAMGPSSYEQYF.

J is TRBJ1-6 and V is TRBV4-1, with 9 bases that match TRBD1. Germline V lookup: CDR1 MGHRA, CDR2 YSYEKL. Losses at the gene ends were 1 base for V and 2 bases for J; bases not matched to a gene: 9. The CDR3 consists of 19 residues. CDR3 bases: TGCGCCAGCAGCCAAGGGGCTACAGGGGGCCGGACCTATAATTCACCCCTCCACTTT. Amino acid sequence: CASSQGATGGRTYNSPLHF.

The chain recombines TRBV3-1 (or the pseudogene TRBV3-2) with TRBJ2-7; D is ambiguous. Germline V gene data show CDR1 as LGHDT and CDR2 as YNNKEL (reference sequence). The ends were cut back, 1 base at V and 0 bases at J, with 13 bases in the middle. This CDR3 is 16 amino acids long. The CDR3 sequence is CASSQVWLDSSYEQYF. CDR3 nucleotide sequence: TGTGCCAGCAGCCAAGTATGGCTGGATAGCTCCTACGAGCAGTACTTC.

The sample holds a few counts of this clone. V is TRBV5-1 and J is TRBJ1-2; D gene uncertain. The CDR3 runs to 15 residues. Looked up from germline, CDR1 is SGHRS and CDR2 is YFSETQ. V was clipped by 0 bases and J by 0 bases, with 9 bases between them. The CDR3 DNA sequence: TGCGCCAGCAGCTTGGAAGGAAACACTAACTATGGCTACACCTTC. Translating it yields CASSLEGNTNYGYTF.

The rearrangement joins TRBV9 to TRBJ2-1, with D unresolved. The CDR3 has 15 residues. Germline-derived CDR1 and CDR2 are SGDLS and YYNGEE. Trimming left V 0 bases short and J 0 bases short, with 7 bases between. The CDR3 bases are TGTGCCAGCAGCGTAGTGGCAGACTCCTACAATGAGCAGTTCTTC. Amino acids: CASSVVADSYNEQFF.

The chain uses TRBV5-1 and TRBJ2-5; a possible D gene is TRBD2 (6 bases). V lost 9 bases, J lost 0 bases, and 12 bases lay in between. CDR3 length: 13 amino acids. Germline values: CDR1 SGHRS, CDR2 YFSETQ. The CDR3 spells CATQRGNQETQYF. DNA for the CDR3: TGCGCCACCCAACGGGGGAACCAAGAGACCCAGTACTTC. The full variable domain, its missing parts supplied by reference TRBV5-1 and TRBJ2-5, is KAGVTQTPRYLIKTRGQQVTLSCSPISGHRSVSWYQQTPGQGLQFLFEYFSETQRNKGNFPGRFSGRQFSNSRSEMNVSTLELGDSALYLCATQRGNQETQYFGPGTRLLVL.

Of note for this clone: This same CDR3 is encoded by further DNA sequences in the sample. The rearrangement links TRBV7-9 to TRBJ1-2; D gene unclear. Deletions cut 0 bases from V and 4 bases from J, with 9 bases between. Germline assignment: CDR1 SEHNR and CDR2 FQNEAQ (reference sequence). CDR3 length: 14 amino acids. This CDR3 is CASSLAGGVYGYTF. CDR3 sequence (DNA): TGTGCCAGCAGCTTAGCGGGTGGGGTCTATGGCTACACCTTC. The full variable domain, its missing parts supplied by reference TRBV7-9 and TRBJ1-2, is DTGVSQNPRHKITKRGQNVTFRCDPISEHNRLYWYRQTLGQGPEFLTYFQNEAQLEKSRLLSDRFSAERPKGSFSTLEIQRTEQGDSAMYLCASSLAGGVYGYTFGSGTRLTVV.

A few counts support this clone. The chain joins TRBV10-1 to TRBJ2-7, with D perhaps assigned TRBD1 or TRBD2 (5 bases each). Germline CDR1 WNHNN, CDR2 SYGVQD (reference sequence). Trimming cost V 2 bases and J 6 bases, with 23 bases left between them. The CDR3 sequence is 17 residues long. The CDR3 DNA reads as TGCGCCAGCAGTGAGAAAACCGGGACGAGAGACCGGTTCGAGCAGTACTTC. This codes for CASSEKTGTRDRFEQYF.

The chain joins TRBV2 to TRBJ2-3, with 7 bases fitting TRBD2. V lost 11 bases to trimming and J lost 1 base; unmatched junction nucleotides: 3. The germline gives CDR1 SNHLY, CDR2 FYNNEI. The CDR3 has 12 amino acids. CDR3 sequence (DNA): TGTGCCGGCGGGAGTGGCACAGATACGCAGTATTTT. Translating it yields CAGGSGTDTQYF.

V usage is TRBV6-5 and J usage is TRBJ2-7; possibly TRBD1 for D (6 bases). V was trimmed by 5 bases and J by 2 bases, leaving 16 bases between them. Germline V CDR1 and CDR2: MNHEY, SVGAGI. This CDR3 is 15 amino acids long. The CDR3, as DNA: TGTGCCAGCAGTCCACAGGTGGACAGTGCCTACGAGCAGTACTTC. This sequence encodes CASSPQVDSAYEQYF.

The genes are TRBV12-3 or TRBV12-4 and TRBJ1-2; D not resolved. The CDR3 sequence is 11 residues long. Trimming removed 5 bases at V and 8 bases at J, with 9 bases between. The CDR3 sequence is CASSTIGGYTF. The CDR3 bases are TGTGCCAGCAGTACGATAGGGGGCTACACCTTC.

The chain couples TRBV6-1 to TRBJ1-5; no clear D gene. With 4 bases removed from V and 5 bases from J, the gap between germline ends came to 18 bases. The CDR3 has 16 amino acids. Germline lookup yields CDR1 MNHNS and CDR2 SASEGT. DNA for the CDR3: TGTGCCAGCAGTGGGGATCGAGGATGGCGGGATCAGCCCCAGCATTTT. Amino acids: CASSGDRGWRDQPQHF.

This clone was seen just once. The chain recombines TRBV7-2 with TRBJ2-7, with TRBD2 matching 9 bases. V lost 5 bases, J lost 7 bases, and 9 bases stayed unmatched. The CDR3 runs 14 residues. CDR1 and CDR2 (germline): SGHTA, FQGNSA. The CDR3 coding sequence is TGTGCCAGCAGCCGTAGCGGGAGACAGGGAGAGCAGTACTTC. Its translation: CASSRSGRQGEQYF.

The chain carries TRBV19 and TRBJ2-1; TRBD2 matches 11 bases. The CDR3 consists of 12 residues. Losses at the gene ends were 5 bases for V and 10 bases for J; bases not matched to a gene: 1. The germline gives CDR1 LNHDA, CDR2 SQIVND (reference sequence). The CDR3 sequence: CASSPSGREQFF. The CDR3 bases are TGTGCCAGTAGTCCTAGCGGGAGGGAGCAGTTCTTC.

This rearrangement joins TRBV24-1 to TRBJ1-1; 8 bases agree with TRBD1. Per the germline V gene, CDR1 is KGHDR and CDR2 is SFDVKD. This CDR3 spans 14 amino acids. V gave up 9 bases and J gave up 5 bases; unmatched junction bases: 10. The DNA for the CDR3 is TGTGCCACCCATCTTGGACAGGGCGGGACTGAAGCTTTCTTT. Its protein product is CATHLGQGGTEAFF.

The rearrangement joins TRBV19 to TRBJ2-5; 7 nucleotides align to TRBD2. From germline, CDR1 is LNHDA and CDR2 SQIVND (reference sequence). CDR3 length equals 13 residues. V lost 3 bases and J lost 5; bases outside the gene matches: 3. The CDR3 reads CASSIWGGETQYF. Written as DNA, the CDR3 is TGTGCCAGTAGTATCTGGGGGGGGGAGACCCAGTACTTC. Based on the CDR3 plus reference TRBV19 and TRBJ2-5, the full variable domain is DGGITQSPKYLFRKEGQNVTLSCEQNLNHDAMYWYRQDPGQGLRLIYYSQIVNDFQKGDIAEGYSVSREKKESFPLTVTSAQKNPTAFYLCASSIWGGETQYFGPGTRLLVL.

This chain uses TRBV6-6 with TRBJ2-2; 11 positions match TRBD2. The V gene end was trimmed by 1 base and the J gene end by 10 bases; junction bases not matched to a gene: 5. The V gene's germline CDR1 is MNHNY and CDR2 SVGAGI (reference sequence). This CDR3 comprises 15 residues. The CDR3 loop is CASSYWGLAVLELFF. CDR3 nucleotide sequence: TGTGCCAGCAGTTACTGGGGACTAGCGGTACTGGAGCTGTTTTTT.

The rearrangement links TRBV5-1 to TRBJ2-2; D uncertain. V lost 0 bases and J 3 bases, leaving 3 bases between the germline ends. CDR1 and CDR2 (germline): SGHRS, YFSETQ. The CDR3 totals 13 residues. CDR3 loop: CASSLADTGELFF. CDR3 coding DNA: TGCGCCAGCAGCTTGGCGGACACCGGGGAGCTGTTTTTT.

This rearrangement joins TRBV18 to TRBJ2-7; no clear D. Germline V gene lookup returns CDR1 KGHSH and CDR2 LQKENI. This CDR3 spans 13 amino acids. The V end was cut by 2 bases, the J end by 2 bases, with 7 bases between. In DNA, the CDR3 is TGTGCCAGCTCACCAGCAGGAACCTACGAGCAGTACTTC. Amino acid sequence: CASSPAGTYEQYF.